The T cell receptor beta chain under discussion was sequenced for a study of blood T cell repertoires in COVID-19. Study at large: Acute and convalescent COVID-19 specimens originated in the United States, Italy and Spain. PBMCs, B-cell-depleted T cells, or T cells were the source of the cDNA or gDNA that made up the material.

Germline-derived CDR1 and CDR2 are LNHDA and SQIVND (reference sequence). This CDR3 is built from 16 residues. Trimming removed 5 bases from V and 7 bases from J, with 23 bases in between. Per the original data handling: Counts of nucleated cells, estimated from reference gene primer amplification, were obtained. Clones were read by immunoSEQ multiplex PCR, and TCRdb kept only the in-frame ones, dropping some. V and J calls and clone size are given by that table; D and trimming were obtained from the DNA. The repertoire consists of under 300,000 clones, with 65% to 90% occurring once and the leading ten covering approximately 5%.

The sequenced sample was peripheral blood. The chain uses TRBV19 and TRBJ1-1, with a tentative D call TRBD1 (6 bases). This receptor was taken from a woman at least 80 years old with active or convalescent COVID-19. The CDR3 region has the DNA TGTGCCAGTAGTCCCAGAGGCGACAGGCCGCCCGGTGAAGCTTTCTTT. It codes for CASSPRGDRPPGEAFF.